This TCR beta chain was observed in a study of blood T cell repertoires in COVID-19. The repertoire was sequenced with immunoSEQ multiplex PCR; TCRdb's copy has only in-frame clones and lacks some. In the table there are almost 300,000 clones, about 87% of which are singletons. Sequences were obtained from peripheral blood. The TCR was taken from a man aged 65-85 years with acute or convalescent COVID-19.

The CDR3 nucleotides are TGTGCCACCAGCAGAGGAGGGACTAGCGGGAGCTCCGGCTACGAGCAGTACTTC. As protein: CATSRGGTSGSSGYEQYF. The J gene is TRBJ2-7, the V gene TRBV15; 14 nucleotides agree with TRBD2. The germline V gene has CDR1 LNHNV and CDR2 YYDKDF (reference sequence). CDR3 length: 18 amino acids. Trimming at V came to 1 base and at J to 3 bases, leaving 8 bases not matched to a gene.